This section outlines one TCR beta chain sequence together with its context. Since no conserved phenylalanine or tryptophan closes the CDR3, a read error is the likely cause. This record belongs to a study of tumor-infiltrating lymphocytes in primary liver carcinoma. Study-wide context: Men as well as women, aged 30 to 69 years, made up the patients. Sequencing of the samples generated roughly 3.5 to 7.5 million productive TCRbeta reads, with similar yields across tissue types. Recorded tumor stage was T1-T3 N0M0, with diameters of roughly 4.2 to 10 cm.

The template, roughly 0.45 ug total RNA, yielded TCR beta cDNA made with a constant-region primer. Three-round nested multiplex PCR performed with slightly modified ARM-PCR produced the TCR beta libraries. The two initial PCR rounds, roughly 11 cycles each, used TRBV1-TRBV30 forward and C-beta reverse primers. TCRdb ran MiXCR on the multiplex PCR reads and lists one entry per CDR3 protein. The data hold about 92,000 distinct CDR3 sequences, with approximately 72% observed a single time. Unmatched junction bases numbered 14, after V lost 10 bases and J lost 12 bases. This CDR3 contains 13 residues. Unsorted bulk tissue (roughly 18-32 mg) underwent RNA and DNA co-extraction.

This clonotype was sampled from a man between 35 and 55 years old with primary liver carcinoma and hepatitis B virus infection. This chain links TRBV12-3 or TRBV12-4 with TRBJ2-1, with TRBD1 matching over 8 bases. Source material: tumor-adjacent normal liver tissue. CDR3 loop: CANSLGQGARQFL. CDR3 nucleotides: TGTGCCAACAGCCTGGGGCAGGGGGCGAGGCAGTTCCTC.